What follows describes a single T cell receptor (beta chain). This CDR3 spans 15 amino acids. The V gene's germline CDR1 is LGHNA and CDR2 YNFKEQ. The V end lost 3 bases, the J end lost 0 bases, and 12 bases lay between the germline ends. Repertoires were generated with immunoSEQ multiplex PCR, while TCRdb's copy carries only in-frame clones and drops some. The table records about 24,000 clones, 70% to 90% of them present only once. The data are from a study of T cell changes during pregnancy in multiple sclerosis. The chain combines TRBV4-2 with TRBJ2-7; no clear D. This specimen was CD8+ T cells from peripheral blood mononuclear cells, taken in the first trimester of pregnancy. The receptor was derived from a female donor in good health, enrolled as a control in a pregnancy study. The CDR3 coding sequence is TGTGCCAGCAGCCAGACGAGCGCGAGCTCCTACGAGCAGTACTTC. This gives the protein CASSQTSASSYEQYF.